Listed below are T cell receptor beta chains from one sample, sequenced in a study of identical twins. TCRdb reprocessed the 5' RACE reads with MiXCR, giving one entry per CDR3 protein. The sample includes more than 600,000 distinct CDR3 sequences, about 18% of them seen just once. These same records also appear under a second study, on T cells expressing NK-cell markers.

Material for sequencing was PBMCs. These TCRs come from a woman between 18 and 30 years old in good health. Each CDR3 is given with its conserved first and last residue. Fields, in order: V gene, clone size, D gene, J gene, CDR3 protein, CDR3 DNA. D genes are given only for firm matches. Clone size, where shown, is once, few, many, or a class for clones that have expanded.

v_gene: TRBV7-9
abundance: few
d_gene: TRBD1
j_gene: TRBJ1-2
CDR3aa: CASSRTGIRGYTF
CDR3nt: TGTGCCAGCAGCCGGACAGGGATACGTGGCTACACCTTC

v_gene: TRBV15
abundance: many
d_gene: -
j_gene: TRBJ2-5
CDR3aa: CATSSDPRRSGKGETQYF
CDR3nt: TGTGCCACCAGCAGCGACCCCCGTCGTAGTGGGAAAGGAGAGACCCAGTACTTC

v_gene: TRBV9
abundance: -
d_gene: -
j_gene: TRBJ2-7
CDR3aa: CASSVATGGYEQYF
CDR3nt: TGTGCCAGCAGCGTAGCCACAGGCGGTTACGAGCAGTACTTC

v_gene: TRBV27
abundance: few
d_gene: -
j_gene: TRBJ1-1
CDR3aa: CASSLGLAGGTTEAFF
CDR3nt: TGTGCCAGCAGTTTAGGATTGGCTGGAGGCACCACTGAAGCTTTCTTT

v_gene: TRBV25-1
abundance: -
d_gene: TRBD2
j_gene: TRBJ2-5
CDR3aa: CASSEPLGSGGPGETQYF
CDR3nt: TGTGCCAGCAGTGAGCCCCTTGGGAGCGGGGGGCCCGGAGAGACCCAGTACTTC

v_gene: TRBV6-1
abundance: -
d_gene: TRBD1
j_gene: TRBJ2-2
CDR3aa: CASSVWTGGDTGELFF
CDR3nt: TGTGCCAGCAGTGTTTGGACAGGGGGGGACACCGGGGAGCTGTTTTTT

v_gene: TRBV7-9
abundance: -
d_gene: TRBD2
j_gene: TRBJ2-7
CDR3aa: CASSLLAGGPNSYEQYF
CDR3nt: TGTGCCAGCAGCTTACTAGCGGGGGGCCCAAACTCCTACGAGCAGTACTTC

v_gene: TRBV11-2
abundance: few
d_gene: TRBD2
j_gene: TRBJ2-5
CDR3aa: CASSFGLGEEAETQYF
CDR3nt: TGTGCCAGCAGCTTTGGACTAGGCGAAGAGGCGGAGACCCAGTACTTC

v_gene: TRBV5-5
abundance: -
d_gene: -
j_gene: TRBJ2-7
CDR3aa: CASSRLGQVEQYF
CDR3nt: TGTGCCAGCAGCCGTCTCGGGCAGGTCGAGCAGTACTTC

v_gene: TRBV5-1
abundance: few
d_gene: -
j_gene: TRBJ1-5
CDR3aa: CASSLQGEGGQPQHF
CDR3nt: TGCGCCAGCAGCTTGCAGGGAGAAGGAGGACAGCCCCAGCATTTT

v_gene: TRBV12-3/TRBV12-4
abundance: -
d_gene: -
j_gene: TRBJ1-1
CDR3aa: CASSCRRTNTEAFF
CDR3nt: TGTGCCAGCAGTTGTCGACGGACGAACACTGAAGCTTTCTTT

v_gene: TRBV5-6
abundance: -
d_gene: -
j_gene: TRBJ2-7
CDR3aa: CASSTWGSYEQYF
CDR3nt: TGTGCCAGCAGCACGTGGGGCTCCTACGAGCAGTACTTC

v_gene: TRBV7-9
abundance: -
d_gene: -
j_gene: TRBJ1-6
CDR3aa: CASSSLNSPLHF
CDR3nt: TGTGCCAGCAGCTCACTTAATTCACCCCTCCACTTT

v_gene: TRBV20-1
abundance: -
d_gene: TRBD1
j_gene: TRBJ1-1
CDR3aa: CSARDQGGRGLNTEAFF
CDR3nt: TGCAGTGCTAGAGATCAGGGGGGCCGCGGCTTGAACACTGAAGCTTTCTTT

v_gene: TRBV20-1
abundance: -
d_gene: TRBD1
j_gene: TRBJ2-7
CDR3aa: CSATGTGGHEQYF
CDR3nt: TGCAGTGCTACGGGGACAGGCGGTCACGAGCAGTACTTC

v_gene: TRBV7-3
abundance: -
d_gene: -
j_gene: TRBJ2-7
CDR3aa: CASSFSPSYEQYF
CDR3nt: TGTGCCAGCAGCTTCTCACCTTCCTACGAGCAGTACTTC

v_gene: TRBV27
abundance: -
d_gene: -
j_gene: TRBJ2-7
CDR3aa: CASSLSQGRATEQYF
CDR3nt: TGTGCCAGCAGTTTATCTCAGGGTCGAGCCACCGAGCAGTACTTC

v_gene: TRBV12-3/TRBV12-4
abundance: -
d_gene: TRBD1
j_gene: TRBJ2-2
CDR3aa: CASSRDRTGAGELFF
CDR3nt: TGTGCCAGCAGCCGCGACAGGACAGGGGCCGGGGAGCTGTTTTTT

v_gene: TRBV29-1
abundance: few
d_gene: TRBD2
j_gene: TRBJ2-7
CDR3aa: CGGTTSEHEQYF
CDR3nt: TGCGGTGGGACGACTAGCGAGCACGAGCAGTACTTC

v_gene: TRBV21-1
abundance: -
d_gene: -
j_gene: TRBJ2-7
CDR3aa: CARVLSRDIFYEQYF
CDR3nt: TGTGCCAGGGTCCTGAGTCGGGACATCTTCTACGAGCAGTACTTC

v_gene: TRBV5-1
abundance: -
d_gene: TRBD2
j_gene: TRBJ2-7
CDR3aa: CASSWEAGDYEQYF
CDR3nt: TGCGCCAGCAGCTGGGAAGCGGGGGACTACGAGCAGTACTTC

v_gene: TRBV27
abundance: -
d_gene: -
j_gene: TRBJ1-4
CDR3aa: CASSSARVGEKLFF
CDR3nt: TGTGCCAGCAGTTCAGCCAGGGTAGGGGAAAAACTGTTTTTT

v_gene: TRBV20-1
abundance: -
d_gene: TRBD2
j_gene: TRBJ2-2
CDR3aa: CSASDRLAANTGELFF
CDR3nt: TGCAGTGCGAGCGACCGACTAGCGGCGAACACCGGGGAGCTGTTTTTT

v_gene: TRBV20-1
abundance: few
d_gene: -
j_gene: TRBJ1-2
CDR3aa: CSARSRHGEAYYGYTF
CDR3nt: TGCAGTGCTAGATCCAGACACGGGGAGGCCTACTATGGCTACACCTTC

v_gene: TRBV12-3/TRBV12-4
abundance: -
d_gene: TRBD1
j_gene: TRBJ1-1
CDR3aa: CASSFRGTVETEAFF
CDR3nt: TGTGCCAGCAGTTTTAGAGGGACAGTCGAGACTGAAGCTTTCTTT

v_gene: TRBV3-1
abundance: -
d_gene: TRBD2
j_gene: TRBJ2-1
CDR3aa: CASSQVSAAKATGRSFGEQFF
CDR3nt: TGTGCCAGCAGCCAAGTGTCCGCGGCAAAGGCGACCGGGAGGTCCTTCGGTGAGCAGTTCTTC

v_gene: TRBV27
abundance: few
d_gene: TRBD1
j_gene: TRBJ2-7
CDR3aa: CASSPLDREVREQYF
CDR3nt: TGTGCCAGCAGTCCGCTGGACAGGGAAGTGCGCGAGCAGTACTTC

v_gene: TRBV6-5
abundance: -
d_gene: TRBD1
j_gene: TRBJ1-5
CDR3aa: CASSSPGQNQPQHF
CDR3nt: TGTGCCAGCAGTTCTCCGGGACAGAATCAGCCCCAGCATTTT

v_gene: TRBV11-2
abundance: -
d_gene: -
j_gene: TRBJ2-6
CDR3aa: CASSFGTGQVNSGANVLTF
CDR3nt: TGTGCCAGCAGCTTCGGGACTGGACAGGTCAACTCTGGGGCCAACGTCCTGACTTTC

v_gene: TRBV30
abundance: few
d_gene: -
j_gene: TRBJ2-7
CDR3aa: CAWGRGPEQYF
CDR3nt: TGTGCCTGGGGGCGGGGCCCCGAGCAGTACTTC

v_gene: TRBV6-1
abundance: -
d_gene: -
j_gene: TRBJ2-7
CDR3aa: CASSGLQYF
CDR3nt: TGTGCCAGCAGTGGACTTCAGTACTTC

v_gene: TRBV29-1
abundance: -
d_gene: -
j_gene: TRBJ2-5
CDR3aa: CSVEARGETQYF
CDR3nt: TGCAGCGTTGAGGCTCGAGGGGAGACCCAGTACTTC

v_gene: TRBV10-3
abundance: -
d_gene: -
j_gene: TRBJ2-2
CDR3aa: CAISESQAGYPSNTGELFF
CDR3nt: TGTGCCATCAGTGAGTCGCAAGCGGGCTACCCTTCGAACACCGGGGAGCTGTTTTTT

v_gene: TRBV12-3/TRBV12-4
abundance: few
d_gene: -
j_gene: TRBJ1-4
CDR3aa: CASSYPTTGEKLFF
CDR3nt: TGTGCCAGCAGTTACCCGACAACTGGAGAAAAACTGTTTTTT

v_gene: TRBV5-1
abundance: -
d_gene: -
j_gene: TRBJ2-1
CDR3aa: CASVPGPSYNEQFF
CDR3nt: TGCGCCTCCGTGCCGGGGCCCTCCTACAATGAGCAGTTCTTC

v_gene: TRBV5-1
abundance: many
d_gene: TRBD1
j_gene: TRBJ1-5
CDR3aa: CASSFSGGDQPQHF
CDR3nt: TGCGCCAGCAGCTTTTCAGGGGGGGATCAGCCCCAGCATTTT

v_gene: TRBV27
abundance: -
d_gene: -
j_gene: TRBJ1-1
CDR3aa: CASSPWRNTEAFF
CDR3nt: TGTGCCAGCAGTCCCTGGCGAAACACTGAAGCTTTCTTT

v_gene: TRBV9
abundance: -
d_gene: -
j_gene: TRBJ2-3
CDR3aa: CASGRRGAEDTQYF
CDR3nt: TGTGCCAGCGGTCGGAGGGGGGCCGAAGATACGCAGTATTTT

v_gene: TRBV6-6
abundance: -
d_gene: TRBD1
j_gene: TRBJ1-6
CDR3aa: CASTPRGQALIHF
CDR3nt: TGTGCCAGCACCCCCCGGGGACAGGCCCTAATCCACTTT

v_gene: TRBV12-3/TRBV12-4
abundance: -
d_gene: TRBD2
j_gene: TRBJ2-5
CDR3aa: CAGERDWQETQYF
CDR3nt: TGTGCCGGAGAGCGGGATTGGCAAGAGACCCAGTACTTC

v_gene: TRBV12-3/TRBV12-4
abundance: -
d_gene: -
j_gene: TRBJ2-3
CDR3aa: CASSLSAGADTQYF
CDR3nt: TGTGCCAGCAGTCTTTCGGCAGGTGCGGATACGCAGTATTTT

v_gene: TRBV6-1
abundance: -
d_gene: TRBD1
j_gene: TRBJ2-6
CDR3aa: CASGTGGGGANVLTF
CDR3nt: TGTGCCAGCGGGACAGGGGGCGGTGGGGCCAACGTCCTGACTTTC